These T cell receptor beta chains were read from a single sample in a study of blood T cell repertoires in COVID-19. Libraries were prepared by immunoSEQ multiplex PCR; TCRdb keeps only in-frame clonotypes and omits some of them. Among about 9,000 clones, under 90% were seen once, and the ten largest hold 9.5% to 13%. Sample: peripheral blood. The source of these receptors is a human donor in a cohort sampled during active COVID-19. The CDR3 runs from the conserved cysteine through the conserved F or W. The D gene is left open where the match is weak. Where a row states a size, it is once, few, many or the class of an expanded clone; other rows omit it.

len: 14; abundance: .; j_gene: TRBJ2-1; d_gene: TRBD1; v_gene: TRBV5-1; CDR3aa: CASSLGQVYNEQFF; CDR3nt: TGCGCCAGCAGCTTAGGACAGGTCTACAATGAGCAGTTCTTC
len: 16; abundance: .; j_gene: TRBJ2-1; d_gene: .; v_gene: TRBV11-2; CDR3aa: CASSLKVTTTYNEQFF; CDR3nt: TGTGCCAGCAGCTTAAAGGTGACTACCACCTACAATGAGCAGTTCTTC
len: 13; abundance: .; j_gene: TRBJ2-2; d_gene: TRBD2; v_gene: TRBV12-3/TRBV12-4; CDR3aa: CATASGGTGELFF; CDR3nt: TGTGCAACGGCTAGCGGTGGCACCGGGGAGCTGTTTTTT
len: 14; abundance: .; j_gene: TRBJ2-5; d_gene: TRBD2; v_gene: TRBV6-6; CDR3aa: CASSDSGGDETQYF; CDR3nt: TGTGCCAGCAGTGACAGCGGGGGGGACGAGACCCAGTACTTC
len: 12; abundance: .; j_gene: TRBJ1-1; d_gene: .; v_gene: TRBV12-3/TRBV12-4; CDR3aa: CASRSGVSEAFF; CDR3nt: TGTGCCAGCAGATCAGGGGTTTCTGAAGCTTTCTTT
len: 17; abundance: .; j_gene: TRBJ2-2; d_gene: TRBD2; v_gene: TRBV9; CDR3aa: CASSVGLAGANTGELFF; CDR3nt: TGTGCCAGCAGCGTAGGGTTAGCGGGGGCCAACACCGGGGAGCTGTTTTTT
len: 15; abundance: few; j_gene: TRBJ2-3; d_gene: TRBD2; v_gene: TRBV7-2; CDR3aa: CASSRGGARADTQYF; CDR3nt: TGTGCCAGCAGCCGCGGGGGGGCAAGAGCAGATACGCAGTATTTT
len: 15; abundance: .; j_gene: TRBJ2-3; d_gene: TRBD2; v_gene: TRBV19; CDR3aa: CASRWGGFGTDTQYF; CDR3nt: TGTGCCAGTAGATGGGGGGGATTCGGCACAGATACGCAGTATTTT
len: 19; abundance: .; j_gene: TRBJ1-3; d_gene: .; v_gene: TRBV3-1/TRBV3-2; CDR3aa: CASSQDLSSRENSGNTIYF; CDR3nt: TGTGCCAGCAGCCAAGATCTTAGTAGTCGAGAGAACTCTGGAAACACCATATATTTT
len: 14; abundance: .; j_gene: TRBJ1-2; d_gene: TRBD1; v_gene: TRBV2; CDR3aa: CASSLTGLNYGYTF; CDR3nt: TGTGCCAGCAGTTTGACAGGGCTCAACTATGGCTACACCTTC
len: 15; abundance: .; j_gene: TRBJ2-3; d_gene: TRBD1; v_gene: TRBV6-5; CDR3aa: CASLPKRQGADTQYF; CDR3nt: TGTGCCAGCTTACCGAAGCGTCAGGGGGCTGATACGCAGTATTTT
len: 15; abundance: .; j_gene: TRBJ1-1; d_gene: .; v_gene: TRBV29-1; CDR3aa: CSVEARLYMNTEAFF; CDR3nt: TGCAGCGTTGAAGCGCGGCTCTACATGAACACTGAAGCTTTCTTT
len: 14; abundance: .; j_gene: TRBJ2-5; d_gene: .; v_gene: TRBV29-1; CDR3aa: CSVDSAGARETQYF; CDR3nt: TGCAGCGTTGATTCGGCGGGGGCGCGGGAGACCCAGTACTTC
len: 13; abundance: .; j_gene: TRBJ1-5; d_gene: .; v_gene: TRBV30; CDR3aa: CAFAGKSNQPQHF; CDR3nt: TGTGCCTTTGCCGGGAAGAGCAATCAGCCCCAGCATTTT
len: 15; abundance: .; j_gene: TRBJ2-3; d_gene: TRBD2; v_gene: TRBV5-1; CDR3aa: CASSWGGGSTDTQYF; CDR3nt: TGCGCCAGCAGCTGGGGCGGGGGGAGCACAGATACGCAGTATTTT
len: 16; abundance: .; j_gene: TRBJ2-2; d_gene: TRBD1; v_gene: TRBV11-3; CDR3aa: CASSNGQGTDTGELFF; CDR3nt: TGTGCCAGCAGCAACGGACAGGGGACGGACACCGGGGAGCTGTTTTTT
len: 13; abundance: .; j_gene: TRBJ2-5; d_gene: TRBD1; v_gene: TRBV6-2/TRBV6-3; CDR3aa: CASSRQGAETQYF; CDR3nt: TGTGCCAGCAGTAGACAGGGGGCAGAGACCCAGTACTTC
len: 13; abundance: .; j_gene: TRBJ2-7; d_gene: TRBD2; v_gene: TRBV30; CDR3aa: CAWSSGGTYEQYF; CDR3nt: TGTGCCTGGAGTAGCGGGGGGACCTACGAGCAGTACTTC
len: 15; abundance: .; j_gene: TRBJ2-3; d_gene: .; v_gene: TRBV30; CDR3aa: CASRFPLLGGDTQYF; CDR3nt: TGTGCCTCCAGATTCCCCTTGCTAGGGGGAGATACGCAGTATTTT
len: 16; abundance: .; j_gene: TRBJ2-5; d_gene: TRBD2; v_gene: TRBV7-2; CDR3aa: CASSLTSGGVQETQYF; CDR3nt: TGTGCCAGCAGCCTAACTAGCGGGGGGGTACAAGAGACCCAGTACTTC
len: 19; abundance: .; j_gene: TRBJ2-3; d_gene: .; v_gene: TRBV3-1/TRBV3-2; CDR3aa: CASSQDNSEARLGADTQYF; CDR3nt: TGTGCCAGCAGCCAAGATAATTCGGAGGCGAGACTAGGGGCAGATACGCAGTATTTT
len: 16; abundance: .; j_gene: TRBJ2-7; d_gene: TRBD1; v_gene: TRBV30; CDR3aa: CAWTPTPGQGAYEQYF; CDR3nt: TGTGCCTGGACCCCTACTCCGGGACAGGGGGCTTACGAGCAGTACTTC
len: 14; abundance: .; j_gene: TRBJ1-2; d_gene: TRBD1; v_gene: TRBV5-1; CDR3aa: CASSAGQGAHGYTF; CDR3nt: TGCGCCAGCAGCGCGGGACAGGGGGCTCATGGCTACACCTTC
len: 15; abundance: .; j_gene: TRBJ1-2; d_gene: TRBD1; v_gene: TRBV6-2/TRBV6-3; CDR3aa: CASSYGRGLGYGYTF; CDR3nt: TGTGCCAGCAGTTATGGCAGGGGGCTTGGCTATGGCTACACCTTC
len: 15; abundance: .; j_gene: TRBJ1-1; d_gene: TRBD1; v_gene: TRBV18; CDR3aa: CASSLGQPGGTEAFF; CDR3nt: TGTGCCAGCTCCCTTGGACAGCCAGGGGGAACTGAAGCTTTCTTT
len: 15; abundance: few; j_gene: TRBJ1-1; d_gene: .; v_gene: TRBV4-3; CDR3aa: CASSREYPGFTEAFF; CDR3nt: TGCGCCAGCAGCCGAGAATATCCGGGTTTCACTGAAGCTTTCTTT
len: 15; abundance: .; j_gene: TRBJ2-7; d_gene: TRBD1; v_gene: TRBV6-6; CDR3aa: CASSYDGTGSDEQYF; CDR3nt: TGTGCCAGCAGTTACGATGGGACAGGGTCCGACGAGCAGTACTTC
len: 18; abundance: .; j_gene: TRBJ2-1; d_gene: TRBD2; v_gene: TRBV4-1; CDR3aa: CASSQVPASGGRYNEQFF; CDR3nt: TGCGCCAGCAGCCAAGTACCGGCTAGCGGGGGCCGCTACAATGAGCAGTTCTTC
len: 15; abundance: .; j_gene: TRBJ2-4; d_gene: .; v_gene: TRBV19; CDR3aa: CASSINSGAKNIQYF; CDR3nt: TGTGCCAGTAGTATTAACAGCGGGGCCAAAAACATTCAGTACTTC
len: 15; abundance: .; j_gene: TRBJ2-1; d_gene: .; v_gene: TRBV9; CDR3aa: CASSVSGGHDDEQFF; CDR3nt: TGTGCCAGCAGCGTATCAGGGGGGCATGACGATGAGCAGTTCTTC
len: 15; abundance: .; j_gene: TRBJ2-6; d_gene: .; v_gene: TRBV4-3; CDR3aa: CASSQLGSGANVLTF; CDR3nt: TGCGCCAGCAGCCAACTAGGCTCTGGGGCCAACGTCCTGACTTTC
len: 13; abundance: .; j_gene: TRBJ2-5; d_gene: .; v_gene: TRBV6-2/TRBV6-3; CDR3aa: CASSYAQRKTQYF; CDR3nt: TGTGCCAGCAGTTACGCCCAGCGAAAGACCCAGTACTTC